These 23 T cell receptor beta chains were all obtained from the same sample, sequenced in a study of CD8 T cells in Susac syndrome. The RNA, roughly 0.45 to 1 ug, was put through reverse transcription using random hexamers. Using its own MiXCR run on the immunoSEQ multiplex PCR reads, TCRdb lists one record per CDR3 protein. This table has 150,000 to 200,000 distinct CDR3 sequences, 90% to 95% appearing once. The sample taken for sequencing was CD4+ T cells from PBMCs. Receptors originate from a human donor in good health.

The CDR3 nucleotides read TGCAGTGCTACCGACAGGGGGGGACACAATGAGCAGTTCTTC. It encodes CSATDRGGHNEQFF. The chain links TRBV20-1 to TRBJ2-1; 9 bases agree with TRBD1. The germline gives CDR1 DFQATT, CDR2 SNEGSKA (reference sequence). CDR3 length equals 14 residues. V gave up 4 bases and J gave up 5 bases; unmatched junction bases: 6.

The J gene is TRBJ1-2, the V gene TRBV12-3 or TRBV12-4; 9 bases are shared with TRBD1. The CDR3 totals 14 residues. The trim removed 5 bases at V and 11 bases at J, leaving 12 bases unmatched. Here the CDR3 reads CASSVQGAIFGYTF. The CDR3 nucleotides read TGTGCCAGCAGTGTACAGGGGGCGATTTTTGGGTACACCTTC.

The chain recombines TRBV30 with TRBJ1-2, with unresolved D. Germline-derived CDR1 and CDR2 are GTSNPN and SVGIG (reference sequence). Trimming took off 0 bases at V and 8 bases at J, with 10 bases between the two ends. CDR3 size: 12 residues. CDR3 bases: TGTGCCTGGAGTGTTAGTTCTGGGGGCTACACCTTC. Translating gives CAWSVSSGGYTF.

This chain joins TRBV7-9 and TRBJ1-2; no clear D. There are 14 residues in the CDR3. V lost 5 bases and J lost 7, with 17 bases in between. In germline, CDR1 is SEHNR, CDR2 FQNEAQ (reference sequence). The CDR3 bases are TGTGCCAGCAGCCTCGGTGAGGGAGTGGGTGGCTACACCTTC. Residues: CASSLGEGVGGYTF.

This chain links TRBV29-1 with TRBJ2-7; 8 bases line up with TRBD2. V was clipped by 6 bases and J by 0 bases; unmatched bases: 7. CDR3 length: 14 residues. CDR1 and CDR2 from the germline V gene are SQVTM and ANQGSEA. This chain's CDR3 is CSVPAGADSYEQYF. In nucleotides, the CDR3 is TGCAGCGTCCCAGCGGGGGCGGACTCCTACGAGCAGTACTTC.

The chain uses TRBV6-5 and TRBJ2-7; 9 bases line up with TRBD2. With 7 bases clipped from V and 3 bases from J, the junction kept 7 bases outside the gene matches. Germline CDR1 and CDR2: MNHEY and SVGAGI. The CDR3 contains 14 residues. The CDR3 DNA sequence: TGTGCCAGCATGGGTAGTAGCGGGGGCTACGAGCAGTACTTC. Its translation is CASMGSSGGYEQYF.

The chain combines TRBV7-9 with TRBJ2-1; 8 nucleotides line up with TRBD2. This CDR3 contains 13 residues. Germline assignment: CDR1 SEHNR and CDR2 FQNEAQ (reference sequence). J gave up 14 bases and V 0 bases, and 6 bases lay outside the gene matches. The CDR3 bases are TGTGCCAGCAGCTTAGCGGGAGCGGGGGAAGAGTTCTTC. Its protein product is CASSLAGAGEEFF. Combining the CDR3 with reference TRBV7-9 and TRBJ2-1 gives the whole variable domain DTGVSQNPRHKITKRGQNVTFRCDPISEHNRLYWYRQTLGQGPEFLTYFQNEAQLEKSRLLSDRFSAERPKGSFSTLEIQRTEQGDSAMYLCASSLAGAGEEFFGPGTRLTVL.

This clonotype was detected only once. The chain recombines TRBV29-1 with TRBJ1-1; D is unresolved. The CDR3 length is 13 residues. Per germline, CDR1 SQVTM and CDR2 ANQGSEA. V was cut by 8 bases and J by 0 bases, with 13 bases left in between. The CDR3 DNA sequence: TGCAGCACAGTGGGGTCCGTGAACACTGAAGCTTTCTTT. This gives the protein CSTVGSVNTEAFF.

V usage is TRBV11-2 and J usage is TRBJ2-1; unclear D gene. CDR3 length: 12 amino acids. The V end lost 5 bases, the J end lost 6 bases, and 8 bases lay between the germline ends. Per the germline V gene, CDR1 is SGHAT and CDR2 is FQNNGV. As DNA, the CDR3 is TGTGCCAGCAGCCACTTTGTCAATGAGCAGTTCTTC. Translation gives CASSHFVNEQFF. Full variable domain (remainder filled in from reference TRBV11-2 and TRBJ2-1): EAGVAQSPRYKIIEKRQSVAFWCNPISGHATLYWYQQILGQGPKLLIQFQNNGVVDDSQLPKDRFSAERLKGVDSTLKIQPAKLEDSAVYLCASSHFVNEQFFGPGTRLTVL.

The CDR3 bases are TGTGCCAGTGCAGAGCCTCAAGAGACCCAGTACTTC. Encoded protein: CASAEPQETQYF. The V call is TRBV7-2, the J call TRBJ2-5; D remains ambiguous. Trimming shortened V by 9 bases and J by 2 bases, and 10 bases separated the two germline ends. The CDR3 sequence is 12 residues long. Germline CDR1 reads SGHTA; CDR2 reads FQGNSA.

This chain links TRBV7-9 with TRBJ2-3; 13 nucleotides align to TRBD2. The CDR3 sequence is 14 residues long. The V gene end was trimmed by 1 base and the J gene end by 14 bases; junction bases not matched to a gene: 6. CDR1 SEHNR and CDR2 FQNEAQ come from the germline V gene (reference sequence). For the CDR3, the DNA is TGTGCCAGCAGCTTAGGACTAGCGGGGGGATCGGTGTATTTT. Its translation: CASSLGLAGGSVYF.

The rearrangement links TRBV2 to TRBJ2-5; D uncertain. The ends were cut back, 3 bases at V and 5 bases at J, with 7 bases in the middle. CDR1 SNHLY and CDR2 FYNNEI come from the germline V gene. CDR3 size: 12 residues. In DNA, the CDR3 is TGTGCCAGCAGTGAGAGCGCGGAGACCCAGTACTTC. As protein: CASSESAETQYF.

This sequence joins TRBV29-1 and TRBJ2-3; D might be TRBD1 or TRBD2, each matching 5 bases. This CDR3 has 13 amino acids. Germline CDR1 reads SQVTM; CDR2 reads ANQGSEA. With 4 bases removed from V and 3 bases from J, the gap between germline ends came to 11 bases. In nucleotides, the CDR3 is TGCAGCGTTGTGGGGGTGGGAACAGATACGCAGTATTTT. Encoded protein: CSVVGVGTDTQYF.

The V call is TRBV20-1, the J call TRBJ2-1; the match to TRBD2 covers 9 bases. Per germline, CDR1 DFQATT and CDR2 SNEGSKA (reference sequence). J lost 9 bases, V lost 6 bases, and 6 bases had no gene match. The CDR3 has 12 amino acids. The CDR3 DNA sequence: TGCAGTGCATCGGGACTAGCTGTTGAGCAGTTCTTC. Its protein is CSASGLAVEQFF.

The V call is TRBV7-2, the J call TRBJ2-3, with a possible D match to TRBD2 (6 bases). Germline CDR1 and CDR2: SGHTA and FQGNSA. The V and J ends lost 1 base and 13 bases respectively, with 12 bases between them. CDR3 size: 12 residues. CDR3 in DNA: TGTGCCAGCAGCTTAGGAGAGACTAGGGAGTATTTT. Translated, it gives CASSLGETREYF.

The chain uses TRBV20-1 and TRBJ2-5; D is unresolved. This CDR3 comprises 13 residues. Per germline, CDR1 DFQATT and CDR2 SNEGSKA (reference sequence). V was shortened by 3 bases and J by 0 bases, with 8 bases between the two germline ends. The CDR3 sequence: CSARWAHQETQYF. The CDR3 nucleotides are TGCAGTGCTAGGTGGGCACACCAAGAGACCCAGTACTTC.

This clonotype has a single count. The V call is TRBV5-1, the J call TRBJ2-7; TRBD2 aligns across 9 bases. The CDR3 runs 15 residues. Germline loops: CDR1 SGHRS, CDR2 YFSETQ. Trimming removed 1 base from V and 1 base from J; junction bases left unmatched: 3. CDR3 in DNA: TGCGCCAGCAGCTTGAGCGGGGGGCGTTCCTACGAGCAGTACTTC. Its protein product is CASSLSGGRSYEQYF.

The chain carries TRBV27 and TRBJ2-4; 7 bases align to TRBD1. Germline-derived CDR1 and CDR2 are MNHEY and SMNVEV (reference sequence). The V segment lost 5 bases and the J segment 4 bases; nucleotides outside the gene matches: 8. CDR3 length equals 15 residues. The CDR3 bases are TGTGCCAGCAGTCGCCACCTGACAGGGAAAAACATTCAGTACTTC. Translation: CASSRHLTGKNIQYF.

The gene calls are TRBV19 and TRBJ2-3; D not resolved. Between the trimmed V and J ends, which lost 7 bases and 6 bases, there was a span of 23 bases. The CDR3 is made up of 16 amino acids. CDR1 is LNHDA, CDR2 SQIVND, per germline (reference sequence). The CDR3 DNA reads as TGTGCCAGTAAGGATGGCGGCTACAGCCTCTCGGATACGCAGTATTTT. Its protein product is CASKDGGYSLSDTQYF.

The V call is TRBV6-4, the J call TRBJ2-1, with 8 nucleotides matching TRBD2. There are 12 residues in the CDR3. The V segment lost 7 bases and the J segment 9 bases; nucleotides outside the gene matches: 5. Germline V gene lookup returns CDR1 MRHNA and CDR2 SNTAGT. The CDR3 DNA reads TGTGCCAGCACCGGGGGGGGTAGTGAGCAGTTCTTC. This encodes CASTGGGSEQFF.

V and J are TRBV11-2 and TRBJ2-1; 9 nucleotides align to TRBD2. This CDR3 has 15 residues. Germline CDR1 is SGHAT and CDR2 is FQNNGV. The J segment lost 12 bases and the V segment lost 1 base, leaving 10 bases of the junction unmatched. CDR3 sequence: CASSLVLAGPRGQFF. CDR3 sequence (DNA): TGTGCCAGCAGCTTAGTTCTAGCGGGGCCCCGGGGGCAGTTCTTC.

The chain employs TRBV6-5 and TRBJ2-6; no firm D call. This CDR3 is built from 15 residues. Trimming cost V 2 bases and J 0 bases, with 5 bases left between them. Germline lookup yields CDR1 MNHEY and CDR2 SVGAGI. CDR3 sequence reads: CASSYLHSGANVLTF. CDR3 DNA: TGTGCCAGCAGTTACCTTCACTCTGGGGCCAACGTCCTGACTTTC.

J is TRBJ2-5 and V is TRBV4-2, with 9 bases that match TRBD1. V lost 2 bases to trimming and J lost 1 base; unmatched junction nucleotides: 2. The CDR3 sequence is 15 residues long. From germline, CDR1 is LGHNA and CDR2 YNFKEQ. The CDR3 region is CASSQLDRGQETQYF. CDR3 nucleotide sequence: TGTGCCAGCAGCCAATTGGACAGGGGCCAAGAGACCCAGTACTTC.